These 16 T cell receptor beta chains originate from one sample sequenced in a study of blood T cell repertoires in COVID-19. TCRdb keeps only in-frame clones here, not all; method: immunoSEQ multiplex PCR. Among 65,000 to 85,000 clones listed, about 93% were seen once. What was sequenced was peripheral blood. All receptors derive from a human donor in a cohort sampled during active COVID-19.

CDR3 in amino acids: CASSSLFLIQQETQYF. In nucleotides, the CDR3 is TGTGCCAGCAGCTCCCTTTTTCTCATACAGCAAGAGACCCAGTACTTC. The rearrangement uses TRBV7-9 and TRBJ2-5; D remains ambiguous. Looked up from germline, CDR1 is SEHNR and CDR2 is FQNEAQ (reference sequence). The V end was cut by 4 bases, the J end by 2 bases, with 17 bases between. This CDR3 contains 16 residues.

V is TRBV3-1 (or the pseudogene TRBV3-2) and J is TRBJ1-4, with D perhaps matching TRBD1 (6 bases). Germline V gene lookup returns CDR1 LGHDT and CDR2 YNNKEL (reference sequence). This CDR3 is built from 17 residues. Trimming stripped 4 bases from V and 5 bases from J, with 20 bases between. CDR3 nucleotide sequence: TGTGCCAGCAGCCTTGGTACAGGGTGCGGGCTGAATGAAAAACTGTTTTTT. As protein: CASSLGTGCGLNEKLFF.

The chain recombines TRBV19 with TRBJ1-5; 11 bases are a match to TRBD1. The trim removed 5 bases at V and 10 bases at J, leaving 10 bases unmatched. The germline CDR1 and CDR2 sequences are LNHDA and SQIVND (reference sequence). The CDR3 length is 15 residues. The CDR3 coding sequence is TGTGCCAGTAGTGTGGGGACAGGGGGTTTCTATCCCCAGCATTTT. It yields the protein CASSVGTGGFYPQHF.

The gene calls are TRBV7-2 and TRBJ2-7, with 9 positions matching TRBD1. V lost 4 bases to trimming and J lost 5 bases; unmatched junction nucleotides: 6. CDR3 length: 14 amino acids. Germline assignment: CDR1 SGHTA and CDR2 FQGNSA. The CDR3 coding sequence is TGTGCCAGCAGCTCCTACAGGGGGCCCCACGAGCAGTACTTC. This codes for CASSSYRGPHEQYF.

V usage is TRBV7-6 and J usage is TRBJ2-7; D not certain. V shed 4 bases and J shed 2 bases, with 21 bases lying between them. The CDR3 is 17 residues long. Germline values: CDR1 SGHVS, CDR2 FNYEAQ. Here the CDR3 DNA reads TGTGCCAGCAGCTCCCAAAGCCTGGCCAGCCAGGCCTACGAGCAGTACTTC. This sequence encodes CASSSQSLASQAYEQYF.

The CDR3 region has the DNA TGTGCCAGCAGCTCCATTGGACTAGCGGGGAGCTCCTACGAGCAGTACTTC. Its protein product is CASSSIGLAGSSYEQYF. The gene calls are TRBV13 and TRBJ2-7; TRBD2 agrees at 12 bases. Germline lookup yields CDR1 PRHDT and CDR2 FYEKMQ (reference sequence). CDR3 length: 17 residues. The J segment lost 0 bases and the V segment lost 4 bases, leaving 7 bases of the junction unmatched.

The V call is TRBV4-2, the J call TRBJ1-2; D possibly corresponds to TRBD1 (5 bases). Germline V gene sequence: CDR1 LGHNA, CDR2 YNFKEQ. Trimming took off 4 bases at V and 4 bases at J, with 16 bases between the two ends. This CDR3 spans 15 amino acids. The CDR3 spells CASSPPAGLFYGYTF. The CDR3 DNA reads TGTGCCAGCAGCCCCCCGGCGGGGCTTTTCTATGGCTACACCTTC.

The rearrangement links TRBV6-5 to TRBJ2-5; a possible D gene is TRBD2 (5 bases). Per germline, CDR1 MNHEY and CDR2 SVGAGI. This CDR3 has 13 residues. The V and J ends lost 7 bases and 2 bases respectively, with 11 bases between them. CDR3 loop: CASTPPGQETQYF. The CDR3 region has the DNA TGTGCCAGCACCCCCCCGGGACAAGAGACCCAGTACTTC.

This clone appeared a single time. The rearrangement joins TRBV6-5 to TRBJ2-7; D is unresolved. Trimming shortened V by 0 bases and J by 2 bases, and 11 bases separated the two germline ends. There are 15 residues in the CDR3. CDR1 and CDR2 from the germline V gene are MNHEY and SVGAGI. The CDR3 DNA reads TGTGCCAGCAGTTACTCTACTACACGACCCTACGAGCAGTACTTC. Protein product: CASSYSTTRPYEQYF.

This clone has a handful of counts. The chain uses TRBV5-1 and TRBJ2-3; D remains ambiguous. This CDR3 spans 13 amino acids. The germline V gene has CDR1 SGHRS and CDR2 YFSETQ. Trimming pared 6 bases from V and 0 bases from J, leaving 8 bases between. The CDR3 nucleotides are TGCGCCAGCAAGCAACAGAGCACAGATACGCAGTATTTT. This sequence encodes CASKQQSTDTQYF.

This clone was seen a single time. The genes are TRBV5-1 and TRBJ2-7; TRBD2 matches at 9 bases. Looked up from germline, CDR1 is SGHRS and CDR2 is YFSETQ. The junction had 3 bases not matched to a gene; V was cut back by 0 bases and J by 2 bases. This CDR3 has 15 amino acids. CDR3 in DNA: TGCGCCAGCAGCTTGGTCCTAGCGGGAACCTACGAGCAGTACTTC. Translation gives CASSLVLAGTYEQYF.

The chain links TRBV12-5 to TRBJ2-5, with 11 bases matching TRBD2. There are 15 residues in the CDR3. V trimming: 6 bases; J trimming: 2 bases; junction bases outside the gene matches: 5. CDR1 LGHNT and CDR2 FRNRAP come from the germline V gene. CDR3: CASGLGLADQETQYF. The CDR3 bases are TGTGCTAGTGGCCTGGGACTAGCGGATCAAGAGACCCAGTACTTC. The variable domain in full, with the rest retrieved from reference TRBV12-5 and TRBJ2-5, is DARVTQTPRHKVTEMGQEVTMRCQPILGHNTVFWYRQTMMQGLELLAYFRNRAPLDDSGMPKDRFSAEMPDATLATLKIQPSEPRDSAVYFCASGLGLADQETQYFGPGTRLLVL.

The V and J genes are TRBV14 and TRBJ2-7; 12 positions match TRBD2. J was trimmed by 6 bases and V by 2 bases; bases with no gene match: 5. The CDR3 loop spans 15 amino acids. Germline CDR1 SGHDN, CDR2 FVKESK. CDR3 coding DNA: TGTGCCAGCAGCCAAACTAGCGGGGGGCTCGCCGAGCAGTACTTC. Translation gives CASSQTSGGLAEQYF.

The CDR3 region has the DNA TGTGCTAGTGGTTTGAACTTGCCAGGAGATACGCAGTATTTT. It codes for CASGLNLPGDTQYF. The chain couples TRBV12-5 to TRBJ2-3; D not resolved. The germline gives CDR1 LGHNT, CDR2 FRNRAP. This CDR3 is built from 14 residues. V was shortened by 2 bases and J by 5 bases, with 11 bases between the two germline ends.

V usage is TRBV19 and J usage is TRBJ2-1; 7 positions agree with TRBD2. The V and J ends lost 1 base and 3 bases, in that order; junction bases with no gene match: 3. The CDR3 sequence is 15 residues long. Germline lookup yields CDR1 LNHDA and CDR2 SQIVND (reference sequence). CDR3 DNA: TGTGCCAGTAGTATAGCCGGGGGGTACTACAATGAGCAGTTCTTC. Translation gives CASSIAGGYYNEQFF.

The CDR3 spells CASSPGTARRNSPLHF. DNA of the CDR3: TGTGCCAGCTCACCAGGGACAGCCAGGCGGAATTCACCCCTCCACTTT. The genes are TRBV18 and TRBJ1-6; 7 bases fit TRBD1. Germline V gives CDR1 KGHSH, CDR2 LQKENI. The trim removed 2 bases at V and 7 bases at J, leaving 8 bases unmatched. There are 16 residues in the CDR3.